These 19 T cell receptor beta chains share one sample of origin, sequenced in a study of Graves' ophthalmopathy and Graves' hyperthyroidism. Researchers took RNA transcripts and amplified TCR beta CDR3 regions from them. First-round RT-PCR employed HTBI primers, with a second-round multiplex PCR after it. MiXCR, run by TCRdb on the multiplex PCR reads, gives a single entry per CDR3 protein. The top ten clones hold approximately 6.9% of a sample with hundreds of thousands of distinct CDR3 sequences, 22% of them seen once. The material sequenced was peripheral blood. These receptors originate from a young woman with stable Graves' hyperthyroidism. Some clones in this sample may be carry-over from other donors' samples.

This clonotype has ten or more counts. CDR3 sequence (DNA): TGTGCCAGCAGCTTATTTAACCGAGACACTGAAGCTTTCTTT. Translated: CASSLFNRDTEAFF. The V gene is TRBV7-2, the J gene TRBJ1-1; no definite D call. The V end was cut by 2 bases, the J end by 3 bases, with 10 bases between. CDR3 length: 14 residues. Germline V lookup: CDR1 SGHTA, CDR2 FQGNSA.

This clonotype turned up a few times. The V and J genes are TRBV4-1 and TRBJ2-5; no reliable D call. The germline V and J ends were trimmed by 1 base and 1 base, with 7 bases remaining between them. Per the germline V gene, CDR1 is MGHRA and CDR2 is YSYEKL. The CDR3 has 14 residues. CDR3 bases: TGCGCCAGCAGCCAAGTCCGGGTCCAAGAGACCCAGTACTTC. It codes for CASSQVRVQETQYF.

This clonotype came up many times. This chain uses TRBV2 with TRBJ1-3, with D hard to call. The CDR3 has 15 amino acids. Germline loops: CDR1 SNHLY, CDR2 FYNNEI. V lost 1 base, J lost 2 bases, and 9 bases lay in between. The CDR3, as DNA: TGTGCCAGCAGTGAAGGGGAGTTCGCTGGAAACACCATATATTTT. Translating it yields CASSEGEFAGNTIYF.

J is TRBJ2-7 and V is TRBV7-8, with D perhaps assigned TRBD1 or TRBD2 (5 bases each). Germline V gives CDR1 SGHVS, CDR2 FQNEAQ. Trimming cost V 1 base and J 5 bases, with 12 bases left between them. This CDR3 has 14 residues. This chain's CDR3 is CASSLVGARDEQYF. For the CDR3, the DNA is TGTGCCAGCAGCTTAGTAGGGGCGCGGGACGAGCAGTACTTC.

This clonotype was detected ten times or more. The chain couples TRBV6-1 to TRBJ2-7; 10 positions agree with TRBD2. CDR1 MNHNS and CDR2 SASEGT come from the germline V gene. The CDR3 consists of 14 residues. With 6 bases clipped from V and 5 bases from J, the junction kept 7 bases outside the gene matches. CDR3 sequence reads: CASSRLAGVNEQYF. In nucleotides, the CDR3 is TGTGCCAGCAGCCGCCTAGCGGGAGTTAACGAGCAGTACTTC.

In its sample, this clonotype was seen many times. The chain employs TRBV2 and TRBJ1-2; D unclear. Germline assignment: CDR1 SNHLY and CDR2 FYNNEI. Trimming left V 5 bases short and J 1 base short, with 14 bases between. CDR3 length: 15 residues. CDR3 coding DNA: TGTGCCAGCAGTAAAAACCGGGGAGATAACTATGGCTACACCTTC. Protein product: CASSKNRGDNYGYTF.

This clonotype was seen ten or more times. The chain carries TRBV30 and TRBJ1-5; D unresolved. The CDR3 covers 15 residues. The germline CDR1 and CDR2 sequences are GTSNPN and SVGIG (reference sequence). The V and J ends lost 4 bases and 4 bases respectively, with 17 bases between them. CDR3: CAWTLGSSTNQPQHF. CDR3 bases: TGTGCCTGGACCCTCGGTAGCAGTACAAATCAGCCCCAGCATTTT.

The sample holds many counts of this clonotype. The V and J genes are TRBV29-1 and TRBJ1-1; D is uncertain. Germline assignment: CDR1 SQVTM and CDR2 ANQGSEA. This CDR3 contains 14 residues. V lost 6 bases to trimming and J lost 4 bases, with 18 bases between them. The chain's CDR3 is CSVNLGPSGTEAFF. DNA of the CDR3: TGCAGCGTGAACCTTGGGCCTTCGGGCACTGAAGCTTTCTTT.

This clonotype came up many times. Since a much larger clone is just one base distant, this may be a read error. The chain joins TRBV12-3 or TRBV12-4 to TRBJ1-1; D remains unclear. V was cut by 8 bases and J by 0 bases, with 13 bases left in between. This CDR3 contains 14 residues. Here the CDR3 DNA reads TGTGCCAGCGGTCCTTTGGGTTTGAACACTGAAGCTTTCTTT. Translated: CASGPLGLNTEAFF.

This clonotype turned up a few times. The chain recombines TRBV7-6 with TRBJ2-2, with TRBD2 identical over 11 bases. Trimming cost V 5 bases and J 7 bases; bases outside gene matches: 6. This CDR3 comprises 15 residues. Germline loops: CDR1 SGHVS, CDR2 FNYEAQ. Here the CDR3 DNA reads TGTGCCAGCAGCCTAACTAGCGGGAGAGACGGGGAGCTGTTTTTT. It encodes CASSLTSGRDGELFF.

This clonotype occurred many times. This chain links TRBV12-3 or TRBV12-4 with TRBJ2-6; possible D gene TRBD1, 5 bases. The CDR3 covers 16 residues. V lost 6 bases to trimming and J lost 1 base, with 13 bases between them. The CDR3 region has the DNA TGTGCCAGCAGATCCTCATACAGGTCTGGGGCCAACGTCCTGACTTTC. Its protein is CASRSSYRSGANVLTF.

Many counts were recorded for this clonotype. The rearrangement uses TRBV5-1 and TRBJ2-6; no firm D call. The CDR3 has 14 residues. Germline V gene data show CDR1 as SGHRS and CDR2 as YFSETQ. With 1 base removed from V and 0 bases from J, the gap between germline ends came to 2 bases. CDR3 in amino acids: CASSLSSGANVLTF. In DNA, the CDR3 is TGCGCCAGCAGCTTGAGCTCTGGGGCCAACGTCCTGACTTTC. Variable domain in full (rest from reference TRBV5-1 and TRBJ2-6): KAGVTQTPRYLIKTRGQQVTLSCSPISGHRSVSWYQQTPGQGLQFLFEYFSETQRNKGNFPGRFSGRQFSNSRSEMNVSTLELGDSALYLCASSLSSGANVLTFGAGSRLTVL.

This clonotype was observed at least ten times. CDR3 bases: TGTGCCAGCAGCGCCCGGAGGGTGGCGGAGACCCAGTACTTC. It yields the protein CASSARRVAETQYF. The chain carries TRBV7-8 and TRBJ2-5; the D gene is possibly TRBD2 (6 bases). Germline V gives CDR1 SGHVS, CDR2 FQNEAQ. V was pared by 5 bases and J by 5 bases, with 15 bases between. The CDR3 is 14 amino acids.

The chain joins TRBV6-1 to TRBJ1-5, with D possibly TRBD1 on 6 matching bases. From germline, CDR1 is MNHNS and CDR2 SASEGT. V was cut by 4 bases and J by 9 bases, with 16 bases left in between. CDR3 length equals 14 residues. Here the CDR3 reads CASSVLRGTLPQHF. As DNA, the CDR3 is TGTGCCAGCAGTGTCCTGAGGGGGACCTTGCCCCAGCATTTT.

This clonotype was observed many times. V is TRBV20-1 and J is TRBJ2-7; 10 nucleotides agree with TRBD2. Trimming at V came to 6 bases and at J to 7 bases, leaving 12 bases not matched to a gene. CDR1 DFQATT and CDR2 SNEGSKA come from the germline V gene (reference sequence). CDR3 size: 14 residues. The CDR3 reads CSASWTSGSGEQYF. CDR3 nucleotide sequence: TGCAGTGCAAGTTGGACTAGCGGATCAGGGGAGCAGTACTTC.

This chain joins TRBV12-3 or TRBV12-4 and TRBJ1-5, with D possibly TRBD1 on 5 matching bases. The CDR3 loop spans 14 amino acids. V shed 3 bases and J shed 5 bases, with 11 bases lying between them. In DNA form, the CDR3 reads TGTGCCAGCAGTTTCGCAGGGTTTGATCAGCCCCAGCATTTT. Protein product: CASSFAGFDQPQHF.

This clonotype was observed many times. This chain uses TRBV5-1 with TRBJ1-3, with 7 bases aligning to TRBD1. From germline, CDR1 is SGHRS and CDR2 YFSETQ. Trimming removed 3 bases from V and 0 bases from J; junction bases left unmatched: 9. This CDR3 is 17 amino acids long. CDR3: CASSSRDSKISGNTIYF. The CDR3, as DNA: TGCGCCAGCAGCTCCCGGGACAGCAAAATCTCTGGAAACACCATATATTTT.

V and J are TRBV6-1 and TRBJ1-2, with 7 bases that match TRBD1. Germline trimming cut 7 bases from V and 2 bases from J; bases unmatched to any gene: 4. The CDR3 has 13 amino acids. Germline lookup yields CDR1 MNHNS and CDR2 SASEGT. The CDR3 protein is CASTAQGNYGYTF. CDR3 in DNA: TGTGCCAGCACCGCACAGGGGAACTATGGCTACACCTTC.

The table lists this clonotype with many counts. The V gene is TRBV6-1, the J gene TRBJ1-1; 10 bases fit TRBD1. The CDR3 covers 14 residues. Germline lookup yields CDR1 MNHNS and CDR2 SASEGT. Unmatched junction bases numbered 4, after V lost 4 bases and J lost 5 bases. The CDR3 nucleotides read TGTGCCAGCAGTGCGGGGGGACAGGGGACTGAAGCTTTCTTT. Its translation is CASSAGGQGTEAFF.